Listed below are T cell receptor beta chains from one sample, sequenced in a study of blood T cell repertoires in COVID-19. Assay: immunoSEQ multiplex PCR; the TCRdb copy retains only in-frame clones and omits some. Here the sample spans fewer than 40,000 clones, just under 80% being singletons. Sequencing used peripheral blood. All receptors derive from a man between 60 and 75 years old with acute or convalescent COVID-19. Both conserved end residues are part of each CDR3. The D gene is left open where the match is weak. Some rows mark clone size as missing; the rest say once, few, many or name a class of expanded clone.

>TRBJ1-4|once|TRBD1|TRBV12-5
TGTGCTAGTGGTAGCAGGGGGTCTTATGGGGCAACTAATGAAAAACTGTTTTTT
CASGSRGSYGATNEKLFF
>TRBJ1-5|NA|TRBD1|TRBV28
TGTGCCAGCAGTTTCGGACAGGCCGTACAGCCCCAGCATTTT
CASSFGQAVQPQHF
>TRBJ1-3|NA|NA|TRBV6-1
TGTGCCAGCAGTGAAGCACCGGGGAGGAACACCATATATTTT
CASSEAPGRNTIYF
>TRBJ2-5|NA|NA|TRBV7-2
TGTGCCAGCAGCCTCCTCCCGGGACATTCTTCCCAAGAGACCCAGTACTTC
CASSLLPGHSSQETQYF
>TRBJ1-3|NA|TRBD1|TRBV5-1
TGCGCCAGCAGCTTGTGGACAGGGCGAAGCTCTGGAAACACCATATATTTT
CASSLWTGRSSGNTIYF
>TRBJ2-3|NA|NA|TRBV5-8
TGTGCCAGCAGCTTGCTCGGGACACTTCGTGGTACGCAGTATTTT
CASSLLGTLRGTQYF
>TRBJ1-1|NA|NA|TRBV19
TGTGCCAGTAGTAGCGGGTTGGTTTCTGCTGGAGCTTTCTTT
CASSSGLVSAGAFF
>TRBJ2-7|NA|NA|TRBV5-1
TGCGCCAGCAGCTTGGGACAGGCCATCTCCTACGAGCAGTACTTC
CASSLGQAISYEQYF
>TRBJ1-5|few|TRBD1|TRBV28
TGTGCCAGCAGTCGGTTGCGGACAGGGGCGGGTCAGCCCCAGCATTTT
CASSRLRTGAGQPQHF
>TRBJ2-2|NA|NA|TRBV9
TGTGCCAGCAGCGTAGGCGATGGCGGGGCCTTGCTGTTTTTT
CASSVGDGGALLFF
>TRBJ2-1|NA|TRBD2|TRBV27
TGTGCCAGCAGTTTATTCGCGGGAGACCGAACTGAGCAGTTCTTC
CASSLFAGDRTEQFF
>TRBJ2-5|few|NA|TRBV24-1
TGTGCCACCAGTGACCCTGGACAGCCCCAAGAGACCCAGTACTTC
CATSDPGQPQETQYF
>TRBJ2-2|NA|TRBD2|TRBV9
TGTGCCAGCAGCGTTCATGGTCCGACTAGCGGGAGAATAGCGACCGGGGAGCTGTTTTTT
CASSVHGPTSGRIATGELFF
>TRBJ2-1|NA|TRBD2|TRBV9
TGTGCCAGCAGCGTATCGGGAGGCTTATCCTACAATGAGCAGTTCTTC
CASSVSGGLSYNEQFF
>TRBJ2-7|NA|NA|TRBV25-1
TGTGCCAGCAGTGAGTCCGGACAGTACTCCTACGAGCAGTACTTC
CASSESGQYSYEQYF
>TRBJ1-5|NA|TRBD1|TRBV7-8
TGTGCCAGCAGCTTATTTAGTTGGGGACAGCGCAATCAGCCCCAGCATTTT
CASSLFSWGQRNQPQHF
>TRBJ2-2|few|NA|TRBV9
TGTGCCAGCAGCGTTAGCGTCAGGGAGGACACCGGGGAGCTGTTTTTT
CASSVSVREDTGELFF
>TRBJ2-1|NA|TRBD2|TRBV6-1
TGTGCCAGCAGTGATGGACTAGCGGGCCTACCGTTCTTC
CASSDGLAGLPFF
>TRBJ2-3|NA|NA|TRBV28
TGTGCCAGCAGTCCTACCCCTAGCCTAATCACAGATACGCAGTATTTT
CASSPTPSLITDTQYF
>TRBJ1-4|NA|NA|TRBV10-3
TGTGCCACCTCAGACACGACTAATGAAAAACTGTTTTTT
CATSDTTNEKLFF
>TRBJ1-1|NA|TRBD1|TRBV19
TGTGCCAGTAGTATCAGACAGGGCACTGAAGCTTTCTTT
CASSIRQGTEAFF
>TRBJ1-4|NA|NA|TRBV28
TGTGCTCCGTTGGGGAGGTGTGGAGAAAAACTGTTTTTT
CAPLGRCGEKLFF
>TRBJ2-2|NA|TRBD1|TRBV10-3
TGTGCCGCAGAGGACAGGGGGGTTGTAAACACCGGGGAGCTGTTTTTT
CAAEDRGVVNTGELFF
>TRBJ1-2|once|NA|TRBV6-2/TRBV6-3
TGTGCCAGCAGCCGCCCCGACAGGCTATATCGGGATGGCTACACCTTC
CASSRPDRLYRDGYTF
>TRBJ2-6|NA|NA|TRBV19
TGTGCCAGTAGTATCCTAAGCTCTGGGGCCAACGTCCTGACTTTC
CASSILSSGANVLTF
>TRBJ1-5|NA|NA|TRBV5-6
TGTGCCAGCAGCTTCGCGGGAGCCAATCAGCCCCAGCATTTT
CASSFAGANQPQHF
>TRBJ1-5|few|NA|TRBV28
TGTGCCAGCAGTTTTGCGGTGAATAGCAATCAGCCCCAGCATTTT
CASSFAVNSNQPQHF
>TRBJ2-5|NA|NA|TRBV3-1/TRBV3-2
TGTGCCAGCAGCCAAGATTTGGGGGAGGTAGAGACCCAGTACTTC
CASSQDLGEVETQYF
>TRBJ2-3|medium-sized|NA|TRBV7-2
TGTGCCAGCAGCTTCCTATTACAGGCAGATACGCAGTATTTT
CASSFLLQADTQYF
>TRBJ1-3|NA|NA|TRBV6-1
TGTGCCAGCAGTGAAGTGGTAGGGGCATCTGGAAGTGGGAACACCATATATTTT
CASSEVVGASGSGNTIYF
>TRBJ2-1|few|NA|TRBV6-5
TGTGCCCCAACAGGGAGATGGTCCTACAATGAGCAGTTCTTC
CAPTGRWSYNEQFF
>TRBJ2-1|few|NA|TRBV24-1
TGTGCCACCAGTGCCGGGGATCATGGGCTCAATGAGCAGTTCTTC
CATSAGDHGLNEQFF
>TRBJ1-6|NA|TRBD1|TRBV28
TGTGCCAGCAGTTCACCAAGCAGGGGGCTCCAATCACCCCTCCACTTT
CASSSPSRGLQSPLHF
>TRBJ2-1|NA|NA|TRBV7-2
TGTGCCAGCAGCTTAGACAGTTCCTACAATGAGCAGTTCTTC
CASSLDSSYNEQFF
>TRBJ1-1|few|NA|TRBV5-1
TGCGCCAGCAGCTTAAACCCGAGACTGGCGGCCAACACTGAAGCTTTCTTT
CASSLNPRLAANTEAFF
>TRBJ2-3|few|NA|TRBV24-1
TGTGCCACCAGTAGCGTGCGGGGACCCGGCACAGATACGCAGTATTTT
CATSSVRGPGTDTQYF
>TRBJ2-3|NA|TRBD1|TRBV11-2
TGTGCCAGCAGCTTGCCGACCTGGACAGGGGGATACACAGATACGCAGTATTTT
CASSLPTWTGGYTDTQYF
>TRBJ2-2|NA|NA|TRBV28
TGTGCCAGCACTACCGCCGGGATACCTACCGGGGAGCTGTTTTTT
CASTTAGIPTGELFF
>TRBJ2-1|NA|TRBD1|TRBV28
TGTGCCAGCAGTGCTCCGGGACAGGCCCTTTCGGATGAGCAGTTCTTC
CASSAPGQALSDEQFF
>TRBJ2-3|NA|TRBD2|TRBV28
TGTGCCAGCAGTGTACCACTAGCGGGAGTAAGTGCAGATACGCAGTATTTT
CASSVPLAGVSADTQYF
>TRBJ1-5|few|NA|TRBV7-2
TGTGCCAGCAGCTTAAATGGGCAGAATCAGCCCCAGCATTTT
CASSLNGQNQPQHF
>TRBJ1-3|NA|NA|TRBV19
TGTGCCAGTAGTACCTACAACCGGGATCCTGGAAACACCATATATTTT
CASSTYNRDPGNTIYF
>TRBJ1-1|NA|TRBD1|TRBV5-6
TGTGCCAGCAGCATAGGACAGGGAGGCACTGAAGCTTTCTTT
CASSIGQGGTEAFF
>TRBJ1-5|NA|NA|TRBV7-8
TGTGCCAGCAGCGCGGTTGGCCAATATCAGCCCCAGCATTTT
CASSAVGQYQPQHF
>TRBJ1-1|NA|TRBD1|TRBV11-3
TGTGCCAGCAGCCCACAGGGGGGAAACACTGAAGCTTTCTTT
CASSPQGGNTEAFF